This T cell receptor (beta chain) comes out of a study of prognosis after radiotherapy for stage I lung cancer. Study information: Patients were 10 to 15 men and several women aged roughly 53 to 85, median roughly 76 years. Whole-study findings and limits: Reduced Shannon entropy following stereotactic body radiation therapy was recorded in patients who developed distant metastases.

V gave up 4 bases and J gave up 5 bases; unmatched junction bases: 7. This CDR3 is 14 amino acids long. The germline V gene encodes CDR1 MNHEY and CDR2 SVGEGT. Genomic DNA provided the template from which TCR beta CDR3 was amplified by two-round multiplex PCR. Specific primers for each TRBV and TRBJ gene were what first-round PCR used. The second round, a PCR step, used universal primers. TCRdb fed the multiplex PCR reads into MiXCR, producing one record per CDR3 protein. The table includes about 20,000 distinct CDR3 sequences, roughly 40% detected once. Regarding this clonotype: The antigen is unknown.

This chain connects TRBV6-2 or TRBV6-3 to TRBJ2-7, with 8 nucleotides matching TRBD2. This receptor was obtained from a donor over 45 with non-small cell lung cancer. Source: PBMCs, taken before or after stereotactic body radiation therapy (not recorded which). The CDR3 spells CASSSRGGLNEQYF. The CDR3 DNA reads TGTGCCAGCAGTTCACGGGGGGGCCTTAACGAGCAGTACTTC.